Included here is one TCR beta chain sequence, with context. This clone was recorded a few times. The antigen it binds to is not known. Per-base qualities were not stored, and no clone one base away is much larger. These data belong to a study of OX40 agonist ivuxolimab in advanced cancers. Turning to the overall study: Ivuxolimab was a fully human IgG2 agonistic monoclonal antibody targeting the costimulatory receptor OX40 (CD134). Intravenous ivuxolimab was administered to patients every 2 weeks at six dose levels: 0.01, 0.1, 0.3, 1.5, 3 and 10 mg/kg. The paper reports the monotherapy dose-escalation portion (N of about 54 patients) of the phase I ivuxolimab trial. The dose-escalation cohort was 82.7% male with a mean age of approximately 59 years, ranging from roughly 20 to 80. Peripheral TCRbeta sequencing was intended to test whether TCR sequence diversity was altered and clonal T-cell expansion was caused by ivuxolimab. Of the 52 patients in dose escalation, approximately 20 had hepatocellular carcinoma, about 15 had melanoma, 9 had renal cell carcinoma and 9 had head and neck cancer. Prior anti-PD-1, anti-PD-L1 or anti-CTLA-4 therapy was permitted, and checkpoint inhibitors had been received by 40% to 50% of dose-escalation patients. Partial responses occurred in three dose-escalation patients: two with cutaneous melanoma and one with hepatocellular carcinoma. What the work shows at the level of the full study, not this receptor alone: After ivuxolimab, more expanded clones were found on average in CD8+ T cells than in CD4+ T cells. Low levels of normalized T-cell clonal expansion were also seen in some patients who did not respond. At doses of 0.1 to 3.0 mg/kg, clonal expansion of both CD4+ and CD8+ T cells in blood was seen between baseline and week 6. The antigen specificity of the clonally expanded peripheral T cells was not determined. In the 0.1-3.0 mg/kg groups, partial responders were among the patients with the lowest normalized peripheral clonal expansion, particularly in CD8+ T cells.

V loses 5 bases, J loses 11 bases, and the germline ends lie 12 bases apart. As encoded in the germline V gene, CDR1 is SGHAT while CDR2 is FQNNGV. The CDR3 runs 11 residues from the cysteine to the phenylalanine. CDR3 DNA is the only sequence kept; it has 33 bases, read in frame from the first base. Genomic DNA was extracted from sorted cells for sequencing of the TCRbeta CDR3 region. The immunoSEQ Assay was used for sequencing of TCRbeta CDR3 regions. What TCRdb holds here is the immuneACCESS table cut down to in-frame rearrangements. Part of the clones is not present; checked against another copy, under half of the missing clones reflect an unresolved V gene, and the others are unexplained. For this sample the table gives roughly 70,000 clones, of which 75% to 90% were detected only once. In total, the top ten clones hold roughly 11% of the sample. Patients with a history of autoimmune disease or receiving systemic immunosuppression were excluded from the trial. Peripheral blood for TCR sequencing was drawn from every dose cohort at baseline, at cycle 4 day 1 and at cycle 7 day 1. Samples came from an open-label, multicenter, first-in-human phase I dose-escalation trial of ivuxolimab. Adults with locally advanced or metastatic melanoma, renal cell, hepatocellular, or head and neck squamous cell carcinoma were enrolled in the trial. Before TCR sequencing, CD4+ T cells and CD8+ T cells from peripheral blood were sorted into separate populations.

This clonotype was sampled from an adult with an advanced solid tumor such as melanoma, head and neck, liver or kidney cancer. The sequence joins TRBV11-2 to TRBJ1-1; TRBD1 is possibly the D segment (5 matching bases). The specimen comprised CD4+ or CD8+ T cells sorted from blood, sampled in a trial of the OX40 agonist ivuxolimab. CDR3 region: CASSGDPRAFF. The nucleotide sequence is given as TGTGCCAGCAGCGGGGACCCCCGTGCTTTCTTT.